This T cell receptor (beta chain) was obtained from a study of blood T cell repertoires in COVID-19 (dated by TCRdb to about 2020). In the study overall: Collaborator samples came from the United States, Italy and Spain and covered acute and convalescent phases of COVID-19. The material from the prospective study consisted of cDNA or gDNA derived from T cells, B-cell-depleted T cells, or PBMCs. Subjects who had been exposed to COVID-19, were actively infected with it, or had recovered from it provided the deeply sampled blood TCRbeta repertoires that made up the dataset. The repertoires were made available in a free public database intended to serve as a resource for research on the immune response to SARS-CoV-2. The samples were drawn from the first 160 participants of the ongoing ImmuneRACE study and from 1,254 subjects provided by 6 global collaborators. A de-identified subject ID, COVID-19 status, age in years and sex were almost always included in the sample metadata. Where available, HLA class I and class II types were obtained from metadata supplied by the sample provider rather than from assay-based typing. Broad study findings and their caveats: The amount of clinical and demographic metadata varied by source and participant and was provided uncurated.

V ends up 4 bases short and J 0 bases short, with an unmatched junction base count of 0. The germline V gene (reference sequence) supplies CDR1 LNHDA and CDR2 SQIVND. From the cysteine up to the phenylalanine, the CDR3 has a length of 13 residues. Just CDR3 DNA is preserved here, 39 bases in frame from base 1. Collaborating institutions collected whole blood in K2EDTA tubes following their own protocols. Collaborator samples were shipped for TCRbeta analysis as frozen whole blood, isolated PBMCs, or DNA extracted from either sample type. This clone was counted once. What antigen it recognizes has not been identified. Per-nucleotide qualities are absent, and no much larger clonotype sits a single base away. The immunoSEQ Assay, a bias-controlled multiplex PCR, was used to amplify TCRbeta CDR3 regions from genomic DNA. The authors processed their data as follows. Nucleated cell counts per sample were estimated from amplification of reference gene primers within the assay. To quantify the absolute abundance of each unique TCRbeta CDR3 rearrangement, sequence reads were collapsed and filtered. For each sample, productive Simpson clonality was calculated by taking the square root of Simpson's diversity index across productive rearrangements. This immuneACCESS table, as held by TCRdb, lists in-frame sequences with V and J called but not all clones. Of the missing ones, under half trace to an unresolved V gene in checked studies; the others have no known cause. V and J calls and clone size follow that table, whereas D and trimming were derived from the DNA. Counted in this sample were fewer than 200,000 clones; around 74% of them appeared once. The ten largest make up about 3% of the sample.

Sequenced: peripheral blood. The sequence is built from TRBV19 and TRBJ2-7; 7 central bases correspond to TRBD1. This sequence was found in a man between 70 and 80 years old with acute or convalescent COVID-19. The nucleotides are TGTGCCAGTAGTAGGACAGGCTCCTACGAGCAGTACTTC. It translates as CASSRTGSYEQYF.